One and the same sample provided the 15 T cell receptor beta chains below, sequenced in a study of T cells in Graves' hyperthyroidism and ophthalmopathy. Amplified TCR beta CDR3 regions came from RNA transcripts. Using the HTBI primer set, a first-round RT-PCR was run on the TCR CDR3. TCRdb re-called the multiplex PCR reads with MiXCR, one entry per CDR3 protein. In the table there are more than 550,000 distinct CDR3 sequences, roughly 17% of which are singletons. Sequenced input: blood. Receptors originate from a man aged 50 to 60 with Graves' hyperthyroidism.

This clonotype occurred many times. The chain combines TRBV7-8 with TRBJ1-1, with 10 positions matching TRBD1. After removal of 3 bases from V and 6 bases from J, the junction contained 4 bases not matched to a gene. This CDR3 is built from 14 residues. The V gene's germline CDR1 is SGHVS and CDR2 FQNEAQ. This CDR3 is CASSLGQGIAEAFF. CDR3 coding DNA: TGTGCCAGCAGCTTGGGACAGGGGATCGCTGAAGCTTTCTTT.

This clonotype came up a few times. The chain employs TRBV28 and TRBJ2-4; 12 positions agree with TRBD1. With V trimmed by 5 bases and J by 7 bases, 6 bases remained unmatched. The CDR3 is 15 amino acids. The V gene's germline CDR1 is MDHEN and CDR2 SYDVKM. CDR3 amino acids: CASSQPGQGANIQYF. CDR3 DNA sequence: TGTGCCAGCAGTCAACCGGGACAGGGGGCGAACATTCAGTACTTC. Variable domain in full (rest from reference TRBV28 and TRBJ2-4): DVKVTQSSRYLVKRTGEKVFLECVQDMDHENMFWYRQDPGLGLRLIYFSYDVKMKEKGDIPEGYSVSREKKERFSLILESASTNQTSMYLCASSQPGQGANIQYFGAGTRLSVL.

This clonotype was counted ten times or more. The gene calls are TRBV2 and TRBJ2-3, with D unresolved. Germline V lookup: CDR1 SNHLY, CDR2 FYNNEI. This CDR3 has 14 residues. Trimming took off 8 bases at V and 0 bases at J, with 12 bases between the two ends. DNA for the CDR3: TGTGCCAGCGTAAGCTACTCTAGCACAGATACGCAGTATTTT. Protein product: CASVSYSSTDTQYF. The variable domain in full, with the rest retrieved from reference TRBV2 and TRBJ2-3, is EPEVTQTPSHQVTQMGQEVILRCVPISNHLYFYWYRQILGQKVEFLVSFYNNEISEKSEIFDDQFSVERPDGSNFTLKIRSTKLEDSAMYFCASVSYSSTDTQYFGPGTRLTVL.

There are many counts of this clonotype. The rearrangement links TRBV12-3 or TRBV12-4 to TRBJ2-2; D gene unclear. V was shortened by 5 bases and J by 6 bases, with 10 bases between the two germline ends. This CDR3 region has 13 residues. This CDR3 is CASSPNFAGELFF. CDR3 in DNA: TGTGCCAGCAGTCCCAACTTCGCCGGGGAGCTGTTTTTT.

This clonotype was counted ten times or more. The rearrangement uses TRBV11-2 and TRBJ2-5, with TRBD2 as a possible D gene (6 bases). Germline CDR1 reads SGHAT; CDR2 reads FQNNGV. This CDR3 spans 16 amino acids. Trimming took 1 base from V and 5 from J, leaving 17 bases between them. CDR3 residues: CASSLVGSAGRETQYF. In nucleotides, the CDR3 is TGTGCCAGCAGCTTAGTGGGGTCCGCGGGACGGGAGACCCAGTACTTC.

The chain links TRBV4-1 to TRBJ2-1; D possibly corresponds to TRBD2 (5 bases). CDR1 and CDR2 from the germline V gene are MGHRA and YSYEKL. V gave up 3 bases and J gave up 3 bases, with 9 bases separating them. This CDR3 spans 14 amino acids. The CDR3 loop reads CASSQRASYNEQFF. Here the CDR3 DNA reads TGCGCCAGCAGCCAGCGGGCCAGCTACAATGAGCAGTTCTTC.

At least ten counts were recorded for this clonotype. This sequence joins TRBV3-1 and TRBJ1-2; a weak D match, TRBD1 (6 bases). Germline V gene data show CDR1 as LGHDT and CDR2 as YNNKEL (reference sequence). Trimming pared 4 bases from V and 7 bases from J, leaving 16 bases between. The CDR3 is 14 residues long. The CDR3 DNA follows: TGTGCCAGCAGCCCCGTTTTTGGGACATTTGGCTACACCTTC. This codes for CASSPVFGTFGYTF.

Concerning this clonotype itself: An end of the junction does not agree with germline; a read error may underlie this. V is TRBV18 and J is TRBJ1-5; weak D call: TRBD1 (6 bases). CDR1 and CDR2 (germline): KGHSH, LQKENI. The CDR3 length is 18 residues. The CDR3 protein is CASSPPRGTPDGHQPQHF. The CDR3 DNA follows: TGTGCCAGTTCACCACCAAGGGGGACCCCGGACGGACATCAGCCCCAGCATTTT.

In this sample, this clonotype turned up many times. The chain joins TRBV28 to TRBJ1-2; TRBD1 agrees at 10 bases. CDR1 and CDR2 from the germline V gene are MDHEN and SYDVKM. CDR3 length equals 16 residues. J gave up 8 bases and V 5 bases, and 14 bases lay outside the gene matches. CDR3: CASSRWDRGFSGGYTF. In DNA form, the CDR3 reads TGTGCCAGCAGTCGCTGGGACAGGGGATTCTCGGGAGGCTACACCTTC.

This chain links TRBV20-1 with TRBJ2-3, with TRBD2 matching over 10 bases. The germline V gene encodes CDR1 DFQATT and CDR2 SNEGSKA (reference sequence). This CDR3 spans 16 amino acids. J gave up 4 bases and V 6 bases, and 13 bases lay outside the gene matches. The CDR3 sequence is CSASQREGYTADTQYF. The CDR3 region has the DNA TGCAGTGCCTCCCAGCGGGAGGGATATACGGCAGATACGCAGTATTTT.

This clonotype was observed a few times. The V and J genes are TRBV6-5 and TRBJ2-7, with 12 bases matching TRBD2. Trimming cost V 0 bases and J 7 bases; bases outside gene matches: 13. The CDR3 runs to 18 residues. Germline loops: CDR1 MNHEY, CDR2 SVGAGI. This CDR3 is CASSYSTKRLAGGREQYF. CDR3 bases: TGTGCCAGCAGTTACTCAACAAAGCGGCTAGCGGGAGGGAGGGAGCAGTACTTC.

This clonotype was counted at least ten times. The J gene is TRBJ2-7, the V gene TRBV24-1, with TRBD1 matching 8 bases. Germline CDR1 reads KGHDR; CDR2 reads SFDVKD. The CDR3 is 15 residues long. V lost 3 bases, J lost 0 bases, and 3 bases stayed unmatched. Here the CDR3 DNA reads TGTGCCACCAGTGATCACAGGGGGAGCTCCTACGAGCAGTACTTC. Its protein is CATSDHRGSSYEQYF.

This clonotype was seen at least ten times. The V call is TRBV11-2, the J call TRBJ2-3, with D perhaps given as TRBD1 or TRBD2 (5 bases each). The V end was cut by 1 base, the J end by 8 bases, with 16 bases between. From germline, CDR1 is SGHAT and CDR2 FQNNGV. CDR3 size: 15 residues. CDR3 nucleotides: TGTGCCAGCAGCTTAGTTTGGGGGTTGGAGGTTACGCAGTATTTT. It encodes CASSLVWGLEVTQYF.

This chain links TRBV12-3 or TRBV12-4 with TRBJ2-1; D is unresolved. The V and J ends lost 3 bases and 8 bases respectively, with 14 bases between them. The CDR3 runs 14 residues. CDR3 sequence: CASSFRQAIHEQFF. For the CDR3, the DNA is TGTGCCAGCAGTTTTAGGCAGGCGATCCATGAGCAGTTCTTC.

This clonotype was counted ten times or more. This chain joins TRBV11-2 and TRBJ2-1; D is unresolved. V lost 0 bases, J lost 10 bases, and 16 bases lay in between. Germline V gives CDR1 SGHAT, CDR2 FQNNGV. CDR3 size: 15 residues. The CDR3 spells CASSLEGNLALEQFF. The DNA of the CDR3 is TGTGCCAGCAGCTTAGAAGGGAACTTGGCGTTGGAGCAGTTCTTC.